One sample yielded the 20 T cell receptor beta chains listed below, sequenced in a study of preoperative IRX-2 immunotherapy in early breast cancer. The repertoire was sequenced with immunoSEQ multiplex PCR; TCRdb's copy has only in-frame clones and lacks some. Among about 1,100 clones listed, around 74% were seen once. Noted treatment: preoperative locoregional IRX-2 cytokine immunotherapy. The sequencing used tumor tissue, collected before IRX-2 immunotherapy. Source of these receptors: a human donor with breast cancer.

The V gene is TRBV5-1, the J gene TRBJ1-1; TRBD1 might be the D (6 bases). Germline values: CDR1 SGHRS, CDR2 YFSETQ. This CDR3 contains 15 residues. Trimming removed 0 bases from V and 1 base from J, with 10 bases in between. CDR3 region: CASSLVGGGNTEAFF. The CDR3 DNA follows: TGCGCCAGCAGCTTGGTGGGGGGCGGGAACACTGAAGCTTTCTTT.

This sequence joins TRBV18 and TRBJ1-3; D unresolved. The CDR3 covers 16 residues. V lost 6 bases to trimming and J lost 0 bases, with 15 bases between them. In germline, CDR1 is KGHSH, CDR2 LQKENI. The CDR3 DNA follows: TGTGCCAGCTCTCAAAACGACGGAAGCTCTGGAAACACCATATATTTT. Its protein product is CASSQNDGSSGNTIYF.

CDR3 nucleotides: TGTGCCAGCAGTGAAGGATCACGCGGTAATGAAAAACTGTTTTTT. This gives the protein CASSEGSRGNEKLFF. The gene calls are TRBV6-1 and TRBJ1-4; no clear D. The V gene's germline CDR1 is MNHNS and CDR2 SASEGT. V was pared by 1 base and J by 4 bases, with 10 bases between. This CDR3 region has 15 residues.

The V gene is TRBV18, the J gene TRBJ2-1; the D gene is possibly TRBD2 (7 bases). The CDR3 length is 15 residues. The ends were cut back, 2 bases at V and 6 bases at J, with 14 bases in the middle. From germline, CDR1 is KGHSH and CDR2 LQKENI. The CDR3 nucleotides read TGTGCCAGCTCACCAGGAGGGGGGGCCCTCAATGAGCAGTTCTTC. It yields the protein CASSPGGGALNEQFF.

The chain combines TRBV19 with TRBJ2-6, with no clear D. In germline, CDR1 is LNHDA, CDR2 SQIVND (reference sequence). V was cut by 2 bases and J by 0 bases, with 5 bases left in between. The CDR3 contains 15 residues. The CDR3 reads CASSIQSSGANVLTF. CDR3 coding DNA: TGTGCCAGTAGTATACAGAGCTCTGGGGCCAACGTCCTGACTTTC.

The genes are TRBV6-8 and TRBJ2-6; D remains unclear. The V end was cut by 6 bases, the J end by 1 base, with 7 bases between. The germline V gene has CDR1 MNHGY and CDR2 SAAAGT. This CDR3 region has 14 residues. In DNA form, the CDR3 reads TGTGCCAGCAGGAGTGATTCTGGGGCCAACGTCCTGACTTTC. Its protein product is CASRSDSGANVLTF.

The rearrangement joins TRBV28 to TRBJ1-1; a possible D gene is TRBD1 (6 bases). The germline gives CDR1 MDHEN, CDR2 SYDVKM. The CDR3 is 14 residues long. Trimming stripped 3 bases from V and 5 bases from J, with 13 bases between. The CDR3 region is CASSLVRGRTEAFF. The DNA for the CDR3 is TGTGCCAGCAGTTTGGTCAGGGGTAGGACTGAAGCTTTCTTT.

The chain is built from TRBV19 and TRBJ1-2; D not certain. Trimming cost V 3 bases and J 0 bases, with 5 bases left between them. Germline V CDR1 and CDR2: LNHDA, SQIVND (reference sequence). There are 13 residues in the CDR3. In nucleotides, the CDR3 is TGTGCCAGTAGTATTGAAACTAACTATGGCTACACCTTC. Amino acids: CASSIETNYGYTF.

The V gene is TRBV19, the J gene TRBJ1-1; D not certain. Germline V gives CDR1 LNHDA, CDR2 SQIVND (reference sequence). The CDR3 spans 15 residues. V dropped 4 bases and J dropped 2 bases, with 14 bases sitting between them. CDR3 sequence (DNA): TGTGCCAGTAGTAGTCGGACGGTGATCAACACTGAAGCTTTCTTT. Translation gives CASSSRTVINTEAFF.

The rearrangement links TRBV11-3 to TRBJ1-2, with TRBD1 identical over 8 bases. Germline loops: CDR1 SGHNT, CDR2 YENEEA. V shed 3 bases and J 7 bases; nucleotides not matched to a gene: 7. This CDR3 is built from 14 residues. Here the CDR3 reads CASSLAGGQRGYTF. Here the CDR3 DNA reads TGTGCCAGCAGCTTGGCAGGGGGCCAGCGTGGCTACACCTTC.

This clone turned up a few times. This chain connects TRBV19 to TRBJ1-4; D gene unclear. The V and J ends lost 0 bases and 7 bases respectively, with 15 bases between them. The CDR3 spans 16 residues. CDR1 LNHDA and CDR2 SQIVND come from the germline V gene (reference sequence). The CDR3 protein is CASSIESGRLSEKLFF. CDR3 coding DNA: TGTGCCAGTAGTATAGAGTCGGGGAGGTTGAGTGAAAAACTGTTTTTT.

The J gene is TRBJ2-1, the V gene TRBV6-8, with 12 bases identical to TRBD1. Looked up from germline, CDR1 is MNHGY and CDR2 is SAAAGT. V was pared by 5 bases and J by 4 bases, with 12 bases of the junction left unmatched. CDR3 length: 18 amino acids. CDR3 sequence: CASSSTGTGGAGYNEQFF. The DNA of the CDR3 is TGTGCCAGCAGTAGCACCGGGACAGGGGGCGCTGGGTACAATGAGCAGTTCTTC.

The CDR3 sequence: CASSPAPVETQYF. In DNA form, the CDR3 reads TGTGCCAGCAGCCCGGCGCCCGTGGAGACCCAGTACTTC. The chain has TRBV7-2 and TRBJ2-5; D is uncertain. V was trimmed by 5 bases and J by 5 bases, leaving 12 bases between them. Germline V gene lookup returns CDR1 SGHTA and CDR2 FQGNSA. CDR3 size: 13 residues.

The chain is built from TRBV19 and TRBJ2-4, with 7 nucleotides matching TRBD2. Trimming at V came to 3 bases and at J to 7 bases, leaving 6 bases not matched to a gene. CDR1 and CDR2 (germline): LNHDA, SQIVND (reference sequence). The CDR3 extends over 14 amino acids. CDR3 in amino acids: CASSMGGTVNIQYF. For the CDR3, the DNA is TGTGCCAGTAGTATGGGGGGGACGGTGAACATTCAGTACTTC.

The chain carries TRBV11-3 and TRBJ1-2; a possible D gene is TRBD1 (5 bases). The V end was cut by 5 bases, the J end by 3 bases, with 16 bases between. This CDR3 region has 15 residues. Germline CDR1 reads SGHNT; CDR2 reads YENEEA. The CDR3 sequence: CASSPQGLGYYGYTF. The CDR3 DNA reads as TGTGCCAGCAGCCCCCAGGGCCTGGGGTACTATGGCTACACCTTC. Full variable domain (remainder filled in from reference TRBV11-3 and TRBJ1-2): EAGVVQSPRYKIIEKKQPVAFWCNPISGHNTLYWYLQNLGQGPELLIRYENEEAVDDSQLPKDRFSAERLKGVDSTLKIQPAELGDSAVYLCASSPQGLGYYGYTFGSGTRLTVV.

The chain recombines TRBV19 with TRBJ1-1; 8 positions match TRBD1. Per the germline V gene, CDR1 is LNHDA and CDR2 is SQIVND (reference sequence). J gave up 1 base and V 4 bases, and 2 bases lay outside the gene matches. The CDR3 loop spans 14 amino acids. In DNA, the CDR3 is TGTGCCAGTAGTAGTGGACAGGGGAACACTGAAGCTTTCTTT. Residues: CASSSGQGNTEAFF.

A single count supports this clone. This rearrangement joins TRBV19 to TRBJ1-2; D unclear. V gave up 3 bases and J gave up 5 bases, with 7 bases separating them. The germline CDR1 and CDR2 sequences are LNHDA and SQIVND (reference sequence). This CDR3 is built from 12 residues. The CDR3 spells CASSISVYGYTF. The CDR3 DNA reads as TGTGCCAGTAGTATCTCGGTTTATGGCTACACCTTC.

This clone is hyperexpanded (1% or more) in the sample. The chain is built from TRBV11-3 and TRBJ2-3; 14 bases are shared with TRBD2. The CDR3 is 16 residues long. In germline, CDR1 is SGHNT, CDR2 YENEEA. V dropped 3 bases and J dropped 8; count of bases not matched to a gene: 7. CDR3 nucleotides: TGTGCCAGCAGCTTCGGGACTAGCGGGAGTCGGGGTACGCAGTATTTT. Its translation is CASSFGTSGSRGTQYF.

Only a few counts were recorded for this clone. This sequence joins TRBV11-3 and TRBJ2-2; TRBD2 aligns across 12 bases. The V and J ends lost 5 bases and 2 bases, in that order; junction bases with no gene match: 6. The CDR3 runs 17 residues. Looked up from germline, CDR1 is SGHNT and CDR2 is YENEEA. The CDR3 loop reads CASSRTSGGPNTGELFF. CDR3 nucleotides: TGTGCCAGCAGCCGAACTAGCGGGGGGCCAAACACCGGGGAGCTGTTTTTT. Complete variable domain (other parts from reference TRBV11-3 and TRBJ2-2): EAGVVQSPRYKIIEKKQPVAFWCNPISGHNTLYWYLQNLGQGPELLIRYENEEAVDDSQLPKDRFSAERLKGVDSTLKIQPAELGDSAVYLCASSRTSGGPNTGELFFGEGSRLTVL.

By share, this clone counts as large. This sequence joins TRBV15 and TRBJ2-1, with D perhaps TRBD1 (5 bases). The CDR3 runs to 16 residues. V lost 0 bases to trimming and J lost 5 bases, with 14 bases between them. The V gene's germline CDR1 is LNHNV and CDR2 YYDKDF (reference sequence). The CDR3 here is CATSRDRVKQDNEQFF. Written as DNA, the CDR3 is TGTGCCACCAGCAGAGATAGAGTTAAACAGGACAATGAGCAGTTCTTC.